This T cell receptor (beta chain) came from a study of cytomegalovirus exposure and HLA in healthy donors. CDR3 length equals 17 residues. Germline loops: CDR1 LNHNV, CDR2 YYDKDF (reference sequence). J gave up 8 bases and V 2 bases, and 8 bases lay outside the gene matches. Assay: immunoSEQ multiplex PCR; the TCRdb copy retains only in-frame clones and omits some. Found here are 150,000 to 200,000 clones, 70% to 85% of them singletons; the top ten hold around 15%. V and J are TRBV15 and TRBJ2-1; 14 nucleotides line up with TRBD2. This receptor was taken from a woman aged 25 to 39 in good health and CMV-seropositive. The specimen sequenced was PBMCs. The DNA for the CDR3 is TGTGCCACCAGCAGACCTCAGACTAGCGGGAGGGCGGATGAGCAGTTCTTC. Its protein product is CATSRPQTSGRADEQFF.